The 8 T cell receptor beta chains below all came from one sample that was sequenced in a study of blood T cell repertoires in COVID-19 (dated by TCRdb to about 2020). The method behind the library was the immunoSEQ multiplex PCR assay. In TCRdb, the immuneACCESS table is reduced to in-frame sequences with V and J assigned. These tables do not hold every clone; where another copy was compared, an unresolved V gene accounts for under half, and the others remain unexplained. The sample table holds about 59,000 clones, of which about 80% were seen once. The leading ten clones occupy about 4% of the sample. Sample: peripheral blood. Receptor source: an elderly woman with acute or convalescent COVID-19.

This chain links TRBV6-1 with TRBJ1-5; 7 bases are a match to TRBD1. V trimming: 1 base; J trimming: 2 bases; junction bases outside the gene matches: 11. This CDR3 is built from 18 residues. CDR1 MNHNS and CDR2 SASEGT come from the germline V gene. CDR3 in amino acids: CASSEGGFVGTGNQPQHF. CDR3 in DNA: TGTGCCAGCAGTGAAGGGGGATTTGTAGGGACAGGCAATCAGCCCCAGCATTTT.

The chain employs TRBV7-3 and TRBJ2-7; TRBD2 matches at 11 bases. Per the germline V gene, CDR1 is SGHTA and CDR2 is FQGTGA. This CDR3 comprises 16 residues. Unmatched junction bases numbered 6, after V lost 4 bases and J lost 1 base. The CDR3 region is CASSSGPSGRSYEQYF. Written as DNA, the CDR3 is TGTGCCAGCAGCTCCGGGCCTAGCGGGAGGTCCTACGAGCAGTACTTC. Complete variable domain (other parts from reference TRBV7-3 and TRBJ2-7): GAGVSQTPSNKVTEKGKYVELRCDPISGHTALYWYRQSLGQGPEFLIYFQGTGAADDSGLPNDRFFAVRPEGSVSTLKIQRTERGDSAVYLCASSSGPSGRSYEQYFGPGTRLTVT.

V usage is TRBV21-1 and J usage is TRBJ1-1; TRBD1, the D gene given by the table, was not confirmed from the DNA. TRBV21-1 represents a pseudogene. This CDR3 has 19 amino acids. The CDR3, as DNA: TGTGCCAGCAGCAAAGGCTCCGCCGGGACAGGGTGGATGAACACTGAAGCTTTCTTT. The encoded protein is CASSKGSAGTGWMNTEAFF.

This clone was seen a handful of times. J is TRBJ1-4 and V is TRBV28; 11 nucleotides agree with TRBD1. Unmatched junction bases numbered 12, after V lost 5 bases and J lost 4 bases. Germline CDR1 is MDHEN and CDR2 is SYDVKM. This CDR3 has 18 amino acids. The CDR3 DNA follows: TGTGCCAGCAGTGCCCTAGGACAGGGGGCGTTCGGTAATGAAAAACTGTTTTTT. This sequence encodes CASSALGQGAFGNEKLFF.

This rearrangement joins TRBV15 to TRBJ2-3, with TRBD1 matching 8 bases. V trimming: 7 bases; J trimming: 1 base; junction bases outside the gene matches: 1. Germline CDR1 LNHNV, CDR2 YYDKDF (reference sequence). The CDR3 is 13 residues long. The CDR3 DNA reads TGTGCCACCATGACAGGGGGCACAGATACGCAGTATTTT. Protein product: CATMTGGTDTQYF.

The chain has TRBV3-1 (or the pseudogene TRBV3-2) and TRBJ2-1; D possibly corresponds to TRBD2 (5 bases). The CDR3 consists of 14 residues. Germline CDR1 is LGHDT and CDR2 is YNNKEL (reference sequence). Trimming left V 5 bases short and J 2 bases short, with 10 bases between. The CDR3 coding sequence is TGTGCCAGCAGCACAGCGGTAGCCTACAATGAGCAGTTCTTC. This encodes CASSTAVAYNEQFF.

This chain connects TRBV2 to TRBJ2-7; the D is unclear. Trimming took off 2 bases at V and 3 bases at J, with 5 bases between the two ends. The CDR3 spans 12 residues. In germline, CDR1 is SNHLY, CDR2 FYNNEI. CDR3 protein: CASSEQIYEQYF. CDR3 nucleotides: TGTGCCAGCAGTGAACAGATCTACGAGCAGTACTTC.

The J gene is TRBJ2-5, the V gene TRBV12-3 or TRBV12-4; D is undetermined. The ends were cut back, 5 bases at V and 7 bases at J, with 14 bases in the middle. The CDR3 spans 13 residues. CDR3 amino acids: CASSDLNLRTQYF. The CDR3 coding sequence is TGTGCCAGCAGTGACTTAAATCTAAGGACCCAGTACTTC.